This is a list of T cell receptor beta chains from one sample in a study of blood T cell repertoires in COVID-19. Only in-frame clones appear in the TCRdb table, and some are missing; sequencing was by immunoSEQ multiplex PCR. This table has over 45,000 clones, around 80% appearing once. The sample taken for sequencing was peripheral blood. Source of these receptors: a man in his sixties with acute or convalescent COVID-19. The CDR3 runs from the conserved cysteine through the conserved F or W. The order of the fields is J gene, clone size, V gene, D gene, CDR3 DNA, CDR3 protein. D genes are given only for firm matches. The size entry is marked missing in some rows and otherwise reads once, few, many or a size class.

J gene: TRBJ2-1
clone size: .
V gene: TRBV6-5
D gene: TRBD2
CDR3 DNA: TGTGCCAGCAGTTACGGACTAGCCTACAATGAGCAGTTCTTC
CDR3 protein: CASSYGLAYNEQFF

J gene: TRBJ2-7
clone size: .
V gene: TRBV5-6
D gene: .
CDR3 DNA: TGTGCCAGCAGCCGCCACAGGGAAATTGCCTACGAGCAGTACTTC
CDR3 protein: CASSRHREIAYEQYF

J gene: TRBJ2-3
clone size: once
V gene: TRBV19
D gene: .
CDR3 DNA: TGTGCCAGTAGTGGGGCAGGGTTGGGGACAGATACGCAGTATTTT
CDR3 protein: CASSGAGLGTDTQYF

J gene: TRBJ1-2
clone size: .
V gene: TRBV9
D gene: TRBD1
CDR3 DNA: TGTGCCAGCAGCGTAACGGGACAGGGGGGTGGCTACACCTTC
CDR3 protein: CASSVTGQGGGYTF

J gene: TRBJ1-2
clone size: many
V gene: TRBV5-1
D gene: TRBD1
CDR3 DNA: TGCGCCAGCAGCTACGGACAGGGGGCGGATGGCTACACCTTC
CDR3 protein: CASSYGQGADGYTF

J gene: TRBJ1-4
clone size: .
V gene: TRBV6-5
D gene: TRBD1
CDR3 DNA: TGTGCCAGCAGTTACGACAGGGCAACTAATGAAAAACTGTTTTTT
CDR3 protein: CASSYDRATNEKLFF

J gene: TRBJ1-2
clone size: .
V gene: TRBV28
D gene: .
CDR3 DNA: TGTGCCAGCAGGGTCGCGGGGTATGGCTACACCTTC
CDR3 protein: CASRVAGYGYTF

J gene: TRBJ2-2
clone size: .
V gene: TRBV5-1
D gene: TRBD2
CDR3 DNA: TGCGCCAGCAGCTTGCCCCTTGGCGGGGGGGCCTCCGGGGAGCTGTTTTTT
CDR3 protein: CASSLPLGGGASGELFF

J gene: TRBJ1-2
clone size: .
V gene: TRBV11-2
D gene: .
CDR3 DNA: TGTGCCAGCAGCTCGTTGAACAGGGCCAACTATGGCTACACCTTC
CDR3 protein: CASSSLNRANYGYTF

J gene: TRBJ1-6
clone size: few
V gene: TRBV19
D gene: .
CDR3 DNA: TGTGCCAGCCTAGACCTGGGGGGTTCACCCCTCCACTTT
CDR3 protein: CASLDLGGSPLHF

J gene: TRBJ2-7
clone size: few
V gene: TRBV5-1
D gene: TRBD1
CDR3 DNA: TGCGCCAGCAGCATGGACAGGGCGACCTACGAGCAGTACTTC
CDR3 protein: CASSMDRATYEQYF

J gene: TRBJ2-7
clone size: .
V gene: TRBV5-4
D gene: .
CDR3 DNA: TGTGCCAGCAGCCAGGAGGGTCTCCAGGGTTACGAGCAGTACTTC
CDR3 protein: CASSQEGLQGYEQYF

J gene: TRBJ1-3
clone size: .
V gene: TRBV12-5
D gene: .
CDR3 DNA: TGTGCTAGTGGTTTGGCGACAAGAAACACCATATATTTT
CDR3 protein: CASGLATRNTIYF

J gene: TRBJ2-5
clone size: .
V gene: TRBV7-9
D gene: TRBD1
CDR3 DNA: TGTGCCAGCAGCTTAGCACGGTCCGACAGGGGGGACCAAGAGACCCAGTACTTC
CDR3 protein: CASSLARSDRGDQETQYF

J gene: TRBJ1-4
clone size: .
V gene: TRBV19
D gene: .
CDR3 DNA: TGTGCCAGTAGCCCTGCAACTAATGAAAAACTGTTTTTT
CDR3 protein: CASSPATNEKLFF

J gene: TRBJ2-2
clone size: few
V gene: TRBV19
D gene: .
CDR3 DNA: TGTGCCAGTAGTATAGAGTCGTTGGGGGCGCGGAGGACCGGGGAGCTGTTTTTT
CDR3 protein: CASSIESLGARRTGELFF

J gene: TRBJ2-3
clone size: few
V gene: TRBV5-1
D gene: .
CDR3 DNA: TGCGCCAGCAGCTTGGGGCGGGGGCGGTTTGGGACAGATACGCAGTATTTT
CDR3 protein: CASSLGRGRFGTDTQYF

J gene: TRBJ2-5
clone size: once
V gene: TRBV5-4
D gene: TRBD2
CDR3 DNA: TGTGCCAGCAGCCCAGCGGGGGGGCAAGAGACCCAGTACTTC
CDR3 protein: CASSPAGGQETQYF

J gene: TRBJ2-7
clone size: few
V gene: TRBV10-3
D gene: .
CDR3 DNA: TGTGCCTCAAACCAGGGTCCCGAGGCCGAGCAGTACTTC
CDR3 protein: CASNQGPEAEQYF

J gene: TRBJ1-5
clone size: once
V gene: TRBV30
D gene: TRBD1
CDR3 DNA: TGTGCCTGCTCGGGACAGCCAAATCAGCCCCAGCATTTT
CDR3 protein: CACSGQPNQPQHF

J gene: TRBJ2-1
clone size: .
V gene: TRBV2
D gene: TRBD1
CDR3 DNA: TGTGCCAGCGATCCGGGACAGCGAAAATCCAATGAGCAGTTCTTC
CDR3 protein: CASDPGQRKSNEQFF

J gene: TRBJ1-1
clone size: few
V gene: TRBV28
D gene: TRBD1
CDR3 DNA: TGTGCCAGCAGTTTAACGGACAGGGAAGCTTTCTTT
CDR3 protein: CASSLTDREAFF

J gene: TRBJ2-7
clone size: .
V gene: TRBV7-9
D gene: TRBD1
CDR3 DNA: TGTGCCAGCAGCTTGCGGACAGGAAACTACGAGCAGTACTTC
CDR3 protein: CASSLRTGNYEQYF

J gene: TRBJ1-2
clone size: .
V gene: TRBV28
D gene: .
CDR3 DNA: TGTGCCAGCAGTTTATCGTACAGGGCGGCTGGCTACACCTTC
CDR3 protein: CASSLSYRAAGYTF

J gene: TRBJ2-5
clone size: once
V gene: TRBV5-4
D gene: .
CDR3 DNA: TGTGCCAGCAGCCCCGGAGGGGTCGGAGAGACCCAGTACTTC
CDR3 protein: CASSPGGVGETQYF

J gene: TRBJ1-5
clone size: .
V gene: TRBV7-8
D gene: TRBD1
CDR3 DNA: TGTGCCAGCAGCTTATTGGACAGGGCCAATCAGCCCCAGCATTTT
CDR3 protein: CASSLLDRANQPQHF

J gene: TRBJ2-6
clone size: .
V gene: TRBV3-1/TRBV3-2
D gene: TRBD1
CDR3 DNA: TGTGCCAGCAGCCCTTGGACAGGGGTCGGTGGGGCCAACGTCCTGACTTTC
CDR3 protein: CASSPWTGVGGANVLTF

J gene: TRBJ2-3
clone size: .
V gene: TRBV7-7
D gene: TRBD2
CDR3 DNA: TGTGCTAGCGGCCCCATACTAGCGGGGGAGGGTACGCAGTATTTT
CDR3 protein: CASGPILAGEGTQYF

J gene: TRBJ2-5
clone size: .
V gene: TRBV10-2
D gene: .
CDR3 DNA: TGCGCCAGCAGCCCCGACCAAGAGACCCAGTACTTC
CDR3 protein: CASSPDQETQYF

J gene: TRBJ2-5
clone size: .
V gene: TRBV24-1
D gene: .
CDR3 DNA: TGTGCCACCAGTGATTCAGGCGACGCCTGGGAGACCCAGTACTTC
CDR3 protein: CATSDSGDAWETQYF

J gene: TRBJ1-2
clone size: few
V gene: TRBV30
D gene: .
CDR3 DNA: TGTGCCTGGAGCCTCTCTCAATTAGATCTCTATGGCTACACCTTC
CDR3 protein: CAWSLSQLDLYGYTF

J gene: TRBJ2-7
clone size: .
V gene: TRBV5-1
D gene: TRBD1
CDR3 DNA: TGCGCCAGCAGCTTGGAAGGGACAGGGGGCGAGCAGTACTTC
CDR3 protein: CASSLEGTGGEQYF

J gene: TRBJ2-5
clone size: .
V gene: TRBV7-3
D gene: TRBD2
CDR3 DNA: TGTGCCAGCAGCTTAGCGGGGGGATTACAAGAGACCCAGTACTTC
CDR3 protein: CASSLAGGLQETQYF

J gene: TRBJ1-1
clone size: few
V gene: TRBV21-1
D gene: .
CDR3 DNA: TGTGCCAGCAGCTTCCATGGGGACCCGGGACAGGGTTCCACTGAAGCTTTCTTT
CDR3 protein: CASSFHGDPGQGSTEAFF

J gene: TRBJ2-7
clone size: .
V gene: TRBV10-1
D gene: TRBD2
CDR3 DNA: TGCGCCAGATCCGACGCCAGGACTAGCGGAAGAAGGGAGCTCTCCTACGAGCAGTACTTC
CDR3 protein: CARSDARTSGRRELSYEQYF

J gene: TRBJ2-7
clone size: .
V gene: TRBV7-2
D gene: TRBD2
CDR3 DNA: TGTGCCAGCAACCTTCTCGGGGGGAGCTCCTACGAGCAGTACTTC
CDR3 protein: CASNLLGGSSYEQYF

J gene: TRBJ2-5
clone size: .
V gene: TRBV10-3
D gene: .
CDR3 DNA: TGTGCCACAGGGGGGACTCTCCAAGAGACCCAGTACTTC
CDR3 protein: CATGGTLQETQYF

J gene: TRBJ2-2
clone size: once
V gene: TRBV6-1
D gene: TRBD1
CDR3 DNA: TGTGCCAGCAGTGACCGACAGGGAAACACCGGGGAGCTGTTTTTT
CDR3 protein: CASSDRQGNTGELFF

J gene: TRBJ1-1
clone size: .
V gene: TRBV20-1
D gene: .
CDR3 DNA: TGCAGTGCTAGTCCCCCAGGGATGATGAACACTGAAGCTTTCTTT
CDR3 protein: CSASPPGMMNTEAFF

J gene: TRBJ2-3
clone size: .
V gene: TRBV27
D gene: .
CDR3 DNA: TGTGCCAGCAGAGCCCGACCGGGAACAGATACGCAGTATTTT
CDR3 protein: CASRARPGTDTQYF

J gene: TRBJ1-2
clone size: .
V gene: TRBV3-1/TRBV3-2
D gene: .
CDR3 DNA: TGTGCCAGCAGCCAACTAGGGGCGGCTAACTATGGCTACACCTTC
CDR3 protein: CASSQLGAANYGYTF

J gene: TRBJ2-5
clone size: .
V gene: TRBV5-1
D gene: .
CDR3 DNA: TGCGCCAGCAGCGGAGGACGGGAACAAGAGACCCAGTACTTC
CDR3 protein: CASSGGREQETQYF

J gene: TRBJ2-1
clone size: few
V gene: TRBV7-3
D gene: .
CDR3 DNA: TGTGCCAGCAGCTTAACTAGCAGCTCCTACAATGAGCAGTTCTTC
CDR3 protein: CASSLTSSSYNEQFF

J gene: TRBJ2-1
clone size: .
V gene: TRBV5-4
D gene: .
CDR3 DNA: TGTGCCAGCAGCCCCAAGGAGGTTATGATCTACAATGAGCAGTTCTTC
CDR3 protein: CASSPKEVMIYNEQFF

J gene: TRBJ2-1
clone size: .
V gene: TRBV11-1
D gene: TRBD2
CDR3 DNA: TGTGCCAGCAGCTCCCCAGCGGGGTACAATGAGCAGTTCTTC
CDR3 protein: CASSSPAGYNEQFF